This TCR beta chain was identified in a study of cytomegalovirus exposure and HLA in healthy donors. The CDR3 has 14 amino acids. V lost 4 bases and J 0 bases, leaving 10 bases between the germline ends. The germline V gene has CDR1 SGDLS and CDR2 YYNGEE. The data were produced by immunoSEQ multiplex PCR, yet TCRdb's version contains in-frame clones alone and is incomplete. In the table there are 100,000 to 150,000 clones, nearly 90% of which are singletons. The sequence was obtained from a woman under 30 in good health and CMV-seronegative. The rearrangement links TRBV9 to TRBJ1-1; D gene unclear. The specimen sequenced was PBMCs. In nucleotides, the CDR3 is TGTGCCAGCAGCCCCAGGCCTATGAACACTGAAGCTTTCTTT. Protein: CASSPRPMNTEAFF.